This record concerns one TCR beta chain sequence. This clone was counted between two and nine times. Its antigen specificity is not known. No base qualities exist here, and no much larger clone lies one base off it. The sample belongs to a study of beta chain features in type 1 diabetes (dated by TCRdb to 2017 to 2018). Notes on the research overall: Mean age, gender distribution, total cell number and subset yield did not differ between patients and healthy donors. The study compared TCRB repertoires of sorted circulating CD4+ T cell subsets between recently diagnosed type 1 diabetes patients and matched healthy donors. Regulatory and stem cell-like memory subsets were obtained from only 8 patients and roughly 8 healthy donors, while naive and central memory subsets were obtained from all 30 or so donors. Across all samples, around 100 million sorted cells were examined, and cell number per subset correlated strongly with RNA yield. Overall study results and their limits: Naive, central memory and regulatory TCRB repertoires appeared more similar among patients than among healthy donors. Patients with type 1 diabetes made fewer insertions and deleted more nucleotides at VDJ recombination sites, implying thymic rearrangement abnormalities. A moderate but significant shortening of TCRB CDR3 length was observed in type 1 diabetes patients in all four CD4+ subsets. Only small numbers of individuals were included in the HLA sub-analyses, which left unresolved whether HLA type had any influence on TCRB rearrangement. PCR may preferentially amplify shorter templates, but because patient and control samples were amplified and corrected together, any resulting skew would affect both groups equally. Because cDNA was sequenced instead of genomic DNA, activated cells with high expression could be over-represented, although the groups did not differ in activation or CD3 levels.

The High Capacity cDNA Reverse Transcription Kit was used to reverse transcribe all of the isolated RNA, meaning that expressed TCRB transcripts were what got sequenced. Naive, central memory and regulatory T cell samples underwent deep immunoSEQ sequencing, averaging around 3.9 million total reads per sample. After sorted cells were lysed in RLT buffer, RNA was extracted with DNase-treated RNeasy Micro or Mini kits, with the choice depending on cell number. Each cell subset was processed separately to prevent cross-contamination, with patient and healthy donor samples processed together. The immunoSEQ multiplex PCR was used to amplify TCRB sequences from cDNA, generating 87-bp fragments that spanned the CDR3 region. Sequencing of the amplicons was performed on the Illumina HiSeq platform. The source study handled its data this way. Synthetic template baselines were used to correct PCR bias computationally, reads within Hamming distance 2 were collapsed, and singletons that could not be merged were discarded. Reads were aligned to IMGT to assign V, D and J genes, CDR3 length, and insertions or deletions at six rearrangement sites. Within each subset, clonotype counts were normalized to sorted cell number, and only after that were true diversity and Gini coefficients computed with the tcR R package. The overlap coefficient, calculated on TCRB nucleotide sequences, was used to quantify repertoire sharing. TCRdb took over this immuneACCESS table, retaining in-frame rearrangements with V and J assigned. Such tables are incomplete; in checked studies, under half of the missing clones stem from an unresolved V gene, and the remainder is unexplained. V, J and clone size are taken as reported in that table, and D and trimming were inferred from the DNA itself. A total of under 300,000 clones appear in this sample, around 26% of them only once. The top ten clones comprise approximately 4% of the sample.

Including the terminal cysteine and phenylalanine, the CDR3 comprises 15 residues. Only the CDR3 region is kept as DNA, spanning 45 bases read in frame from base 1. V and J are truncated by 3 bases and 0 bases respectively, leaving an intervening sequence of 12 bases. The germline V gene encodes CDR1 GTSNPN and CDR2 SVGIG (reference sequence). Each donor gave one peripheral blood draw, about 100 mL on average, collected into heparinised tubes. Naive, central memory, regulatory and stem cell-like memory CD4+ T cells were sorted on a BD FACSAria II using a panel including CD45RO, CCR7, CD25, CD127, CD95 and CD27. Purity was above 98% for every sorted population. PBMCs were isolated immediately by Lymphoprep density gradient centrifugation and stained directly without culture. Samples were stained and sorted in pairs, with one healthy donor and one patient per experiment, so that batch effects were minimized.

Recombination joined TRBV30 with TRBJ2-4; too little of a D gene remains to name it. This TCR was sampled from a young man in good health. The source material was central memory CD4+ T cells from blood. DNA sequence: TGTGCCTGGAGAGAGTTTATGAGAGCCAAAAACATTCAGTACTTC. The resulting protein is CAWREFMRAKNIQYF.